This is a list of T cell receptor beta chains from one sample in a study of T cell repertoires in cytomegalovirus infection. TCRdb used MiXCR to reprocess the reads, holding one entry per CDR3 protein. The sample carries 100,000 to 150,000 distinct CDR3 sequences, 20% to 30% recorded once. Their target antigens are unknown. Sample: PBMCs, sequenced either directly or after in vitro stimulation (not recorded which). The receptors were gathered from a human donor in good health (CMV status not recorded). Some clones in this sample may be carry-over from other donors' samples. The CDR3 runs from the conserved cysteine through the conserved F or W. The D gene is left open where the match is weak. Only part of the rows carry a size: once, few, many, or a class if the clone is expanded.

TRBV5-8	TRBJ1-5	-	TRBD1	TGTGCCAGCAGCCCCGGGACAGGCAACAATCAGCCCCAGCATTTT	CASSPGTGNNQPQHF
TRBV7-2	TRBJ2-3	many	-	TGTGCCAGCAGCTTACGGCGAAGCACAGATACGCAGTATTTT	CASSLRRSTDTQYF
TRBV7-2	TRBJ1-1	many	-	TGTGCCAGCAGCTTATTATTACTGAACACTGAAGCTTTCTTT	CASSLLLLNTEAFF
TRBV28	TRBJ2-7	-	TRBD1	TGTGCCAGCAGTTCCCACGGACAGGGGGCGGGGGAGCAGTACTTC	CASSSHGQGAGEQYF
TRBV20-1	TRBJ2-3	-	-	TGCAGTGCTAGTATAACTAGCACAGATACGCAGTATTTT	CSASITSTDTQYF
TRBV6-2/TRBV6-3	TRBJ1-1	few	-	TGTGCCAGCAGAGTAAACCGGATGAACACTGAAGCTTTCTTT	CASRVNRMNTEAFF
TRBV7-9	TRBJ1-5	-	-	TGTGCCAGCAGTTTGGCACGGGGAAGTGTGGAGCCCCAGCATTTT	CASSLARGSVEPQHF
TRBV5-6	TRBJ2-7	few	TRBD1	TGTGCCAGCAGTCGGATCCACAGGGGGCTAAACTACGAGCAGTACTTC	CASSRIHRGLNYEQYF
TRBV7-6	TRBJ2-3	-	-	TGTGCCAGCACCCCCCTCTATAGGACCCCTACGGAAGATACGCAGTATTTT	CASTPLYRTPTEDTQYF
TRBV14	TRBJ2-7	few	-	TGTGCCAGCAGTACGTTAGCGGACTCCTACGAGCAGTACTTC	CASSTLADSYEQYF
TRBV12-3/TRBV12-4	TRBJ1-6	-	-	TGTGCCAGCAGCCAGAGAAGCTCCTATAATTCACCCCTCCACTTT	CASSQRSSYNSPLHF
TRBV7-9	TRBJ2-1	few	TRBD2	TGTGCCAGCAGCCCGGGACTAGCGGGAGGTTCCTACAATGAGCAGTTCTTC	CASSPGLAGGSYNEQFF
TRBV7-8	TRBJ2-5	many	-	TGTGCCAGCATTATCGGGACAAGAAAAGAGACCCAGTACTTC	CASIIGTRKETQYF
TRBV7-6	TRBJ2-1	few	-	TGTGCCAGCAGTTCTGGAGGGTACAATGAGCAGTTCTTC	CASSSGGYNEQFF
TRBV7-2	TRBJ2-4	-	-	TGTGCCAGCAGCTTAGGGGGAGAGGACATTCAGTACTTC	CASSLGGEDIQYF
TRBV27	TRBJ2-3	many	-	TGTGCCAGCAGTTTATTGGAGTTTGGGGGCGGGAGAAATCCAGATACGCAGTATTTT	CASSLLEFGGGRNPDTQYF
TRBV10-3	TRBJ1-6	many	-	TGTGCCATCCGGGGACAAAATACAGACTATAATTCACCCCTCCACTTT	CAIRGQNTDYNSPLHF
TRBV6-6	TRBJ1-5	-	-	TGTGCCAGCAGTTACTTTCTGGGTCAGCCCCAGCATTTT	CASSYFLGQPQHF
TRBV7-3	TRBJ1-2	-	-	TGTGCCAGCAGCCCAATCCGGACGGACTATGGCTACACCTTC	CASSPIRTDYGYTF
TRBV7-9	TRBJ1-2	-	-	TGTGCCAGCAGCGCCGACTGGGACTATGGCTACACCTTC	CASSADWDYGYTF
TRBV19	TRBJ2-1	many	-	TGTGCCAGTAGCCACCTCAGGGCTGACAATGAGCAGTTCTTC	CASSHLRADNEQFF
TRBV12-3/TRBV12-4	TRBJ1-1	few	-	TGTGCCAGCAGGTTGACAAACGTGAACACTGAAGCTTTCTTT	CASRLTNVNTEAFF
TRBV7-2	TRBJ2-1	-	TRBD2	TGTGCCAGCAGCTTAGCGGCTAGCGGGAGTTGGAATGAGCAGTTCTTC	CASSLAASGSWNEQFF
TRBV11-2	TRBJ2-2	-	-	TGTGCCAGCAGCTTCCGGACTTTGAACACCGGGGAGCTGTTTTTT	CASSFRTLNTGELFF
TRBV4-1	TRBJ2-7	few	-	TGCGCCAGCAGCCAAGTTGGGGGACCTGGCGAGCAGTACTTC	CASSQVGGPGEQYF
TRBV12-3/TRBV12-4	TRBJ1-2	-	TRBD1	TGTGCCAGCATCCGGGACAGAGCTGACTACACCTTC	CASIRDRADYTF
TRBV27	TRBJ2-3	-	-	TGTGACAGCAGTCTTATTGCCGGCGGACTAACCACAGATACGCAGTATTTT	CDSSLIAGGLTTDTQYF
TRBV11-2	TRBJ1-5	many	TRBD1	TGTGCCAGCAGCTCCGGGACAGGGGGCCCCCTTAGCAATCAGCCCCAGCATTTT	CASSSGTGGPLSNQPQHF
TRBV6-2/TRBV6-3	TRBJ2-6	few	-	TGTGCCAGCATCCACCCGCCCCGGGCTGGGGCCAACGTCCTGACTTTC	CASIHPPRAGANVLTF
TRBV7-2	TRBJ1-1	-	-	TGTGCCAGCAGCAAATCAAGTGTGGGGTTCACTGAAGCTTTCTTT	CASSKSSVGFTEAFF
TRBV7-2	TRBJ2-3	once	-	TGTGCCAGCAGCTTAATAGCGGGCACAGATACGCAGTATTTT	CASSLIAGTDTQYF
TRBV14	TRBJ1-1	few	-	TGTGCCAGCAGCCAAGACCCAGTGGGCACTGAAGCTTTCTTT	CASSQDPVGTEAFF
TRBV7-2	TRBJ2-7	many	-	TGTGCCAGCAGCTTGAGGGAGACCTACGAGCAGTACTTC	CASSLRETYEQYF
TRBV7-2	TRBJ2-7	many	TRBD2	TGTGCCAGCAGCCCCATTTGGCTAGCGGGAGCCTCCTACGAGCAGTACTTC	CASSPIWLAGASYEQYF
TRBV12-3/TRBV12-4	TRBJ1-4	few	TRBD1	TGTGCCAGCAGGGACAGGGGGAACGAAAAACTGTTTTTT	CASRDRGNEKLFF
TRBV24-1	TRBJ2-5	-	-	TGTGCCACCAGTGATTTGCTCGGGACCCAGTACTTC	CATSDLLGTQYF
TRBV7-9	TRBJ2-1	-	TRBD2	TGTGCCAGCAGCCCCCCAGCGGGAGGGAGAAATGAGCAGTTCTTC	CASSPPAGGRNEQFF
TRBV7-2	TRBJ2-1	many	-	TGTGCCAGCAGCTTAGAGGGGTGGAGGGGAACTAATGAGCAGTTCTTC	CASSLEGWRGTNEQFF
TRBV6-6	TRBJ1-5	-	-	TGTGCCAGCGAGGCAATTAGCAATCAGCCCCAGCATTTT	CASEAISNQPQHF
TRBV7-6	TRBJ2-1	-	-	TGTGCCAGCAGCCGAGGGGGGAGCTCCTACAATGAGCAGTTCTTC	CASSRGGSSYNEQFF
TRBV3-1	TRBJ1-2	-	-	TGTGCCAGCAGCACCCGGGACCCTCGGAGGTATGGCTACACCTTC	CASSTRDPRRYGYTF
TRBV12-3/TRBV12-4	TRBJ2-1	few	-	TGTGCCAGCAGAGGAATGCAGGGTGGAAGACGGAATGAGCAGTTCTTC	CASRGMQGGRRNEQFF
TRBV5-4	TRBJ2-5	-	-	TGTGCCAGCAGCTCCCGGGGGACCCAAGAGACCCAGTACTTC	CASSSRGTQETQYF
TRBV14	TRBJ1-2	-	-	TGTGCCAGCAGCCAAGATCAGCTCAGCTATGGCTACACCTTC	CASSQDQLSYGYTF
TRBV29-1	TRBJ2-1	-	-	TGCAGCGTTGAAGATCGCCGGAATCGAAGGCGGGAGCAGTTCTTC	CSVEDRRNRRREQFF
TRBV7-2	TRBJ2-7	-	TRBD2	TGTGCCAGCAGCCCGGGACTAGCGGGAGTGGGGGAGCAGTACTTC	CASSPGLAGVGEQYF
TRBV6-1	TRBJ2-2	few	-	TGTGCCAGCAGGTCTAGGATTGGGGCGAACACCGGGGAGCTGTTTTTT	CASRSRIGANTGELFF
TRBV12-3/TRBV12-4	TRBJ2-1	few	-	TGTGCCAGCAATTTGCGGGCCGGGAGCAATTACAATGAGCAGTTCTTC	CASNLRAGSNYNEQFF